Listed here is a single T cell receptor beta chain. Its antigen is not identified. Sequenced by immunoSEQ multiplex PCR; TCRdb stores in-frame clones only, minus some. The repertoire has 95,000 to 150,000 clones, approximately 89% of them found once; the top ten carry about 1.1%. The source of the sample is a study of cytomegalovirus exposure and HLA in healthy donors. Study in general: The use of the same platform for the roughly 130 validation repertoires and the 550 to 700 first-cohort repertoires was reported by a later analysis.

Notes on the study in general: Researchers catalogued some 160 TCR beta chains as cytomegalovirus-associated.

The material sequenced was PBMCs. The TCR sequence derives from a woman in her late teens or twenties in good health and CMV-seronegative.

Written as DNA, the CDR3 is TGTGCCAGCAGTTCTATCAGGGGTATCTATGGCTACACCTTC. Amino acid sequence: CASSSIRGIYGYTF. V usage is TRBV27 and J usage is TRBJ1-2; D perhaps matches TRBD1 (6 bases). Trimming took 4 bases from V and 4 from J, leaving 13 bases between them. The CDR3 spans 14 residues. Germline CDR1 reads MNHEY; CDR2 reads SMNVEV (reference sequence).